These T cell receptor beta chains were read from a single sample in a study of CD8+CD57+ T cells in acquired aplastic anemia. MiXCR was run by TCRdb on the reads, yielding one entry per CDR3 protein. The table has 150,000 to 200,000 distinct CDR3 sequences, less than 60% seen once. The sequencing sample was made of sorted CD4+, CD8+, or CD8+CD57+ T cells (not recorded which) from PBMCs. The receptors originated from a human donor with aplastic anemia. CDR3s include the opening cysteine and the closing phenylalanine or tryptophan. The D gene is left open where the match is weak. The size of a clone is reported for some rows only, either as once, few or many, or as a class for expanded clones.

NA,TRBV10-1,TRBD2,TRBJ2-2,CASSALAGNGELFF,TGCGCCAGCAGTGCGCTAGCGGGGAACGGGGAGCTGTTTTTT
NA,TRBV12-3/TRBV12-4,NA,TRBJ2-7,CASTRGPYEQYF,TGTGCCAGCACCAGAGGACCCTACGAGCAGTACTTC
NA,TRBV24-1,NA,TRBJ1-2,CATSDPDRLDGYTF,TGTGCCACCAGTGATCCTGACCGCTTAGATGGCTACACCTTC
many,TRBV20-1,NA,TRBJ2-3,CSARASGTDTQYF,TGCAGTGCTAGAGCGTCGGGGACAGATACGCAGTATTTT
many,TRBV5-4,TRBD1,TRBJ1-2,CASSEGQGSYYGYTF,TGTGCCAGCAGCGAAGGACAGGGTAGTTACTATGGCTACACCTTC
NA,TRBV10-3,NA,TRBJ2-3,CAIRETGVSTDTQYF,TGTGCCATCAGAGAGACAGGAGTTAGCACAGATACGCAGTATTTT
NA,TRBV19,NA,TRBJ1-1,CASRQVDTPNTEAFF,TGTGCCAGTCGACAGGTCGACACTCCGAACACTGAAGCTTTCTTT
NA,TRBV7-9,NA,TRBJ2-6,CASSLGGGGSRRANVLTF,TGTGCCAGCAGCTTAGGTGGGGGCGGATCTCGCAGGGCCAACGTCCTGACTTTC
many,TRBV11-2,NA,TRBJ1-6,CASSLDRRSSSSYNSPLHF,TGTGCCAGCAGCTTAGATCGGCGGAGCAGTAGCTCCTATAATTCACCCCTCCACTTT
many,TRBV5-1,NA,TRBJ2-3,CASSYDGGEQYF,TGCGCCAGCAGCTATGACGGGGGTGAGCAGTATTTT
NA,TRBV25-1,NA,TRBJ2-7,CASSGGNEQYF,TGTGCCAGCAGTGGTGGGAACGAGCAGTACTTC
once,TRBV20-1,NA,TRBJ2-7,CSASHPQAYEQYF,TGCAGTGCTAGCCATCCACAGGCCTACGAGCAGTACTTC
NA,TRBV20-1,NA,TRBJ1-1,CSAIRGSPNTEAFF,TGCAGTGCCATCCGGGGCTCACCGAACACTGAAGCTTTCTTT
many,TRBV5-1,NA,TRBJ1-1,CASSFGGRNTEAFF,TGCGCCAGCAGCTTTGGAGGGAGGAACACTGAAGCTTTCTTT
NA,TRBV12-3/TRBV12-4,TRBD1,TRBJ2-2,CASKDREYTGELFF,TGTGCCAGCAAGGACAGGGAGTACACCGGGGAGCTGTTTTTT
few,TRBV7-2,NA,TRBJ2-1,CASSLAGGLSNEQFF,TGTGCCAGCAGCTTAGCGGGGGGGCTTAGCAATGAGCAGTTCTTC
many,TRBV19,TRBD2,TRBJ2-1,CASSISGLAGGGLKEQFF,TGTGCCAGTAGTATATCAGGACTAGCGGGAGGGGGGTTGAAAGAGCAGTTCTTC
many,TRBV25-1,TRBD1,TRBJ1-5,CASLQTGISNQPQHF,TGTGCCAGCCTTCAGACAGGGATAAGCAATCAGCCCCAGCATTTT
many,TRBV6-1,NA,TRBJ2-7,CASTSEGGAAWEQYF,TGTGCCAGCACCTCGGAGGGCGGCGCCGCCTGGGAGCAGTACTTC
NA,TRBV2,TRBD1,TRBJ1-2,CASSEAVQGAAWSHGCTF,TGTGCCAGCAGTGAAGCAGTCCAGGGGGCGGCTTGGAGTCATGGCTGCACCTTC
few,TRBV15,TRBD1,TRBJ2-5,CATSRVGRGRGETQYF,TGTGCCACCAGCAGAGTTGGCAGGGGGCGAGGCGAGACCCAGTACTTC
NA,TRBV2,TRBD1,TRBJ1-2,CASSEWTGGEGEYGYTF,TGTGCCAGCAGTGAATGGACAGGGGGCGAAGGAGAATATGGCTACACCTTC
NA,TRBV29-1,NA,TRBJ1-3,CSAREAYSGNTIYF,TGCAGCGCAAGGGAGGCGTACTCTGGAAACACCATATATTTT
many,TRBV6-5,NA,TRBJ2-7,CASSYSGASYEQYF,TGTGCCAGCAGTTACTCAGGGGCGTCCTACGAGCAGTACTTC